Below are 18 T cell receptor beta chains sequenced from a single sample in a study of T cell responses to AZD1222 COVID-19 vaccine. Assay used: immunoSEQ multiplex PCR; TCRdb lists only in-frame clones, some missing. The data contain 100,000 to 150,000 clones, around 86% of them singletons. Sequenced material: peripheral blood, taken on day 0 of AZD1222 vaccination. The receptors come from an adult in good health.

This rearrangement joins TRBV27 to TRBJ2-3, with D perhaps TRBD1 or TRBD2 (5 bases each). Trimming stripped 3 bases from V and 6 bases from J, with 10 bases between. Per the germline V gene, CDR1 is MNHEY and CDR2 is SMNVEV (reference sequence). The CDR3 covers 13 residues. The CDR3 spells CASSFGAPDTQYF. CDR3 DNA sequence: TGTGCCAGCAGTTTCGGGGCTCCGGATACGCAGTATTTT.

The chain is built from TRBV12-3 or TRBV12-4 and TRBJ1-2; D is ambiguous. Trimming stripped 1 base from V and 6 bases from J, with 9 bases between. The CDR3 length is 13 residues. CDR3 DNA sequence: TGTGCCAGCAGTTTAGAAGTGAGGGATGGCTACACCTTC. Its protein product is CASSLEVRDGYTF.

V is TRBV4-1 and J is TRBJ2-7, with D tentatively TRBD2 (5 bases). V lost 2 bases and J lost 1, with 12 bases in between. Germline V gene lookup returns CDR1 MGHRA and CDR2 YSYEKL. CDR3 length equals 15 residues. In DNA, the CDR3 is TGCGCCAGCAGCCAAACGTCCGGGATGTCCTACGAGCAGTACTTC. Amino acids: CASSQTSGMSYEQYF.

This chain connects TRBV4-2 to TRBJ2-3, with D possibly being TRBD2 (6 bases). Germline values: CDR1 LGHNA, CDR2 YNFKEQ. The V end lost 0 bases, the J end lost 1 base, and 11 bases lay between the germline ends. The CDR3 is 16 amino acids. CDR3 sequence reads: CASSQEWGGGTDTQYF. The CDR3 DNA is TGTGCCAGCAGCCAAGAATGGGGCGGGGGCACAGATACGCAGTATTTT.

Only a few counts were recorded for this clone. This rearrangement joins TRBV28 to TRBJ1-3; the D is unclear. The CDR3 runs 15 residues. Deletions cut 4 bases from V and 6 bases from J, with 16 bases between. Germline V gene sequence: CDR1 MDHEN, CDR2 SYDVKM. CDR3 protein: CASSSRDPPINTIYF. The CDR3 region has the DNA TGTGCCAGCAGTTCCAGAGATCCACCGATAAACACCATATATTTT.

The V gene is TRBV5-6, the J gene TRBJ1-6; TRBD1 is a possible D gene (5 bases). Germline V lookup: CDR1 SGHDT, CDR2 YYEEEE. The germline V and J ends were trimmed by 7 bases and 8 bases, with 10 bases remaining between them. The CDR3 covers 12 residues. CDR3: CASGWGDSPLHF. Written as DNA, the CDR3 is TGTGCCAGCGGATGGGGCGATTCACCCCTCCACTTT.

The genes are TRBV4-2 and TRBJ2-5; D is perhaps TRBD1 or TRBD2 (5 bases each). Germline V gene sequence: CDR1 LGHNA, CDR2 YNFKEQ. V was trimmed by 4 bases and J by 2 bases, leaving 20 bases between them. This CDR3 spans 17 amino acids. CDR3: CASSPQSPRGDQETQYF. DNA of the CDR3: TGTGCCAGCAGCCCCCAGTCCCCACGAGGGGATCAAGAGACCCAGTACTTC.

The rearrangement links TRBV19 to TRBJ1-6; D is uncertain. Germline V gives CDR1 LNHDA, CDR2 SQIVND (reference sequence). The length of the CDR3 is 15 residues. V was shortened by 3 bases and J by 7 bases, with 13 bases between the two germline ends. The CDR3 DNA follows: TGTGCCAGTAGTATTGGCGAGGTACCGAATTCACCCCTCCACTTT. Amino acid sequence: CASSIGEVPNSPLHF.

This chain connects TRBV28 to TRBJ1-3; D not resolved. There are 15 residues in the CDR3. V was clipped by 5 bases and J by 0 bases, with 11 bases between them. Germline-derived CDR1 and CDR2 are MDHEN and SYDVKM. CDR3 DNA: TGTGCCAGCAGTCTCTCTGGGAGCTCTGGAAACACCATATATTTT. This codes for CASSLSGSSGNTIYF.

This chain connects TRBV30 to TRBJ2-1; D call uncertain. Germline CDR1 reads GTSNPN; CDR2 reads SVGIG (reference sequence). The germline V and J ends were trimmed by 3 bases and 5 bases, with 8 bases remaining between them. This CDR3 has 12 amino acids. The CDR3 reads CAWSRLHNEQFF. The CDR3 DNA reads as TGTGCCTGGAGCCGACTCCACAATGAGCAGTTCTTC. The variable domain in full, with the rest retrieved from reference TRBV30 and TRBJ2-1, is SQTIHQWPATLVQPVGSPLSLECTVEGTSNPNLYWYRQAAGRGLQLLFYSVGIGQISSEVPQNLSASRPQDRQFILSSKKLLLSDSGFYLCAWSRLHNEQFFGPGTRLTVL.

The CDR3 region has the DNA TGTGCCAGCAGCTCCCCGACACCGAACACTGAAGCTTTCTTT. Its protein is CASSSPTPNTEAFF. V usage is TRBV7-2 and J usage is TRBJ1-1; D is ambiguous. The V end was cut by 4 bases, the J end by 1 base, with 10 bases between. The CDR3 has 14 residues. Germline V lookup: CDR1 SGHTA, CDR2 FQGNSA.

The V and J genes are TRBV4-3 and TRBJ1-4, with unresolved D. The CDR3 is 15 amino acids. V was trimmed by 1 base and J by 8 bases, leaving 14 bases between them. Germline V gene sequence: CDR1 LGHNA, CDR2 YSLEER. CDR3 sequence reads: CASSQGSGRWEKLFF. DNA of the CDR3: TGCGCCAGCAGCCAAGGTTCCGGACGTTGGGAAAAACTGTTTTTT.

The chain employs TRBV7-8 and TRBJ1-5; 8 bases agree with TRBD1. V was clipped by 8 bases and J by 4 bases; unmatched bases: 4. The CDR3 totals 13 residues. Germline V gives CDR1 SGHVS, CDR2 FQNEAQ. CDR3 coding DNA: TGTGCCAGCGGACAGGGTTTTAATCAGCCCCAGCATTTT. Its translation: CASGQGFNQPQHF. The full variable domain, its missing parts supplied by reference TRBV7-8 and TRBJ1-5, is GAGVSQSPRYKVAKRGQDVALRCDPISGHVSLFWYQQALGQGPEFLTYFQNEAQLDKSGLPSDRFFAERPEGSVSTLKIQRTQQEDSAVYLCASGQGFNQPQHFGDGTRLSIL.

This sequence joins TRBV10-3 and TRBJ2-7; the D gene is possibly TRBD1 (6 bases). CDR3 length equals 16 residues. V was trimmed by 0 bases and J by 2 bases, leaving 14 bases between them. Germline loops: CDR1 ENHRY, CDR2 SYGVKD. The CDR3 loop is CAISESKQGRPYEQYF. In DNA form, the CDR3 reads TGTGCCATCAGTGAGTCGAAACAGGGCCGTCCCTACGAGCAGTACTTC.

The CDR3 DNA reads TGTGCCAGCAGCTGGGGGCCGGGGGACGAGCAGTACTTC. Translating gives CASSWGPGDEQYF. The rearrangement uses TRBV7-2 and TRBJ2-7; D could derive from TRBD1 or TRBD2 (6 bases each). V dropped 4 bases and J dropped 5 bases, with 12 bases sitting between them. This CDR3 region has 13 residues. Germline V gene lookup returns CDR1 SGHTA and CDR2 FQGNSA.

This chain links TRBV9 with TRBJ1-1; unclear D gene. Per the germline V gene, CDR1 is SGDLS and CDR2 is YYNGEE. This CDR3 region has 14 residues. V lost 2 bases to trimming and J lost 0 bases, with 8 bases between them. The chain's CDR3 is CASSVYPLNTEAFF. In DNA form, the CDR3 reads TGTGCCAGCAGCGTTTATCCCTTGAACACTGAAGCTTTCTTT.

The table lists this clone with a count of one. This chain links TRBV9 with TRBJ2-7, with D tentatively TRBD2 (5 bases). The V and J ends lost 0 bases and 7 bases respectively, with 11 bases between them. The germline CDR1 and CDR2 sequences are SGDLS and YYNGEE. This CDR3 is 13 amino acids long. The CDR3 region has the DNA TGTGCCAGCAGCGTAGGCAGGACGGGAGAGCAGTACTTC. Amino acid sequence: CASSVGRTGEQYF.

The chain joins TRBV5-1 to TRBJ2-2, with 8 bases that match TRBD2. V lost 1 base and J lost 3; bases outside the gene matches: 2. The length of the CDR3 is 15 residues. Germline loops: CDR1 SGHRS, CDR2 YFSETQ. The CDR3 protein is CASSLSGGDTGELFF. The CDR3 bases are TGCGCCAGCAGCTTGTCCGGGGGGGACACCGGGGAGCTGTTTTTT.